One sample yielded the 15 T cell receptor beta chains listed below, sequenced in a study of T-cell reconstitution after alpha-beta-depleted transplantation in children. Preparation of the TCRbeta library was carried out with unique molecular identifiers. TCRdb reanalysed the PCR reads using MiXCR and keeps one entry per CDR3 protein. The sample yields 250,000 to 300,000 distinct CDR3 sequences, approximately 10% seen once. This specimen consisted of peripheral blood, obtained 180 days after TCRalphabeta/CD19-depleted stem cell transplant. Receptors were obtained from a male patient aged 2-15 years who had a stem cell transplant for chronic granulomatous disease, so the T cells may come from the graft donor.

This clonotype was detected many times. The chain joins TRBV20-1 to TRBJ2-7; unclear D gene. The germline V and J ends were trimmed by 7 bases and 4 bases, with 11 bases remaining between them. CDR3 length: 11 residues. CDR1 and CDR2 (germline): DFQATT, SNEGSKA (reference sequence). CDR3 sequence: CSGLDAYEQYF. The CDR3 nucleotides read TGCAGTGGATTGGACGCATACGAGCAGTACTTC.

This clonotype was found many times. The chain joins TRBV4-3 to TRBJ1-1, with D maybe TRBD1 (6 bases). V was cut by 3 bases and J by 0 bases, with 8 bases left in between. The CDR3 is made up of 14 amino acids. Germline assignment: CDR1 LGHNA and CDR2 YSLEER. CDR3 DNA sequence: TGCGCCAGCAGCCATGGACAGCTGAACACTGAAGCTTTCTTT. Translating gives CASSHGQLNTEAFF.

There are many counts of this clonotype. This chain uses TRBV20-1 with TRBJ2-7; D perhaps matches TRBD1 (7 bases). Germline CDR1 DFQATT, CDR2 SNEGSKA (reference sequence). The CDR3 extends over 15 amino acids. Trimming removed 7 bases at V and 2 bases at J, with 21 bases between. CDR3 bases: TGCAGTGGGGGGAGGACAGGACTTACAACCTACGAGCAGTACTTC. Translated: CSGGRTGLTTYEQYF.

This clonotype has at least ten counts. CDR3 amino acids: CASSLGLAGAIEQFF. The DNA of the CDR3 is TGTGCCAGCAGCTTAGGACTAGCGGGAGCTATTGAGCAGTTCTTC. The rearrangement links TRBV7-6 to TRBJ2-1; 12 positions match TRBD2. The CDR3 sequence is 15 residues long. Trimming cost V 1 base and J 9 bases; bases outside gene matches: 4. Germline V lookup: CDR1 SGHVS, CDR2 FNYEAQ.

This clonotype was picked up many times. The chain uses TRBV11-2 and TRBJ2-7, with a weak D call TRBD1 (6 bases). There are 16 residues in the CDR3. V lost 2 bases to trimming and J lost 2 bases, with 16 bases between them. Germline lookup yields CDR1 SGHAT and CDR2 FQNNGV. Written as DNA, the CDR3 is TGTGCCAGCAGCTTAAGTTCCGGGACACGGCCCTACGAGCAGTACTTC. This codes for CASSLSSGTRPYEQYF.

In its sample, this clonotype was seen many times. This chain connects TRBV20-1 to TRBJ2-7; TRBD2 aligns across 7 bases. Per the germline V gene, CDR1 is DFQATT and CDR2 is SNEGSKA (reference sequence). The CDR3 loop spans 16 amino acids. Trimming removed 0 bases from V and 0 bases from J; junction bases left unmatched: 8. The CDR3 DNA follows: TGCAGTGCTAGAGATGGTAATAGCGGGTACTCCTACGAGCAGTACTTC. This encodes CSARDGNSGYSYEQYF.

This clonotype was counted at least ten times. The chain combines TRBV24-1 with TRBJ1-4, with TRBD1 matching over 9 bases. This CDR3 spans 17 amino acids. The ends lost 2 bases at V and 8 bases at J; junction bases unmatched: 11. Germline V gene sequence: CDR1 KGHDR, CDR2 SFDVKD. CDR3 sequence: CATSDSHPGTGFEKLFF. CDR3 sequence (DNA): TGTGCCACCAGTGATTCCCACCCCGGGACAGGGTTCGAAAAACTGTTTTTT.

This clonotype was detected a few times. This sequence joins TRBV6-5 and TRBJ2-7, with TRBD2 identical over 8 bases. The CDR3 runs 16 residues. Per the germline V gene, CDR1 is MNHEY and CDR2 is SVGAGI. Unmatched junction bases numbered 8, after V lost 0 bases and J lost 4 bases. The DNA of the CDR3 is TGTGCCAGCAGTTACTCTCCAGCGGGGGTTAATTACGAGCAGTACTTC. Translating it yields CASSYSPAGVNYEQYF.

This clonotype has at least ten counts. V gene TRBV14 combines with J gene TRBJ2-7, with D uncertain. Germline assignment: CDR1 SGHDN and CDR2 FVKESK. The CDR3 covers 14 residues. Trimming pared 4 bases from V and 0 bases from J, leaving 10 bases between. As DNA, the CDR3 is TGTGCCAGCAGCCGTAAGCACGCCTCCTACGAGCAGTACTTC. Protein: CASSRKHASYEQYF.

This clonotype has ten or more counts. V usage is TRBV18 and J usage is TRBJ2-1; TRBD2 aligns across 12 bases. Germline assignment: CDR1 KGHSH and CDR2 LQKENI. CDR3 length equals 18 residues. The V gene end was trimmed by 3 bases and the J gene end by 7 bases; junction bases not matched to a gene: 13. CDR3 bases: TGTGCCAGCTCACCTGGACTAGCGGGGAGATTCTATGGGAATGAGCAGTTCTTC. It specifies CASSPGLAGRFYGNEQFF.

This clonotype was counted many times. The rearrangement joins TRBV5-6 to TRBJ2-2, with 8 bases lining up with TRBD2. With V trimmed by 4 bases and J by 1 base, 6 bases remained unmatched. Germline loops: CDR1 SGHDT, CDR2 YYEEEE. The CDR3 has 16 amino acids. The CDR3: CASSVKLAVNTGELFF. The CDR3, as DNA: TGTGCCAGCAGCGTGAAACTAGCGGTGAACACCGGGGAGCTGTTTTTT.

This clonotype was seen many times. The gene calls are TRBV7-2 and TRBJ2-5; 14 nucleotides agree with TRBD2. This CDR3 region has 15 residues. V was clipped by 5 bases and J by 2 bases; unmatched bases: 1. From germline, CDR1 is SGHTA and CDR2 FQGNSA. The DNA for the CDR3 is TGTGCCAGCAGCCGACTAGCGGGAGGGCAAGAGACCCAGTACTTC. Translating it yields CASSRLAGGQETQYF.

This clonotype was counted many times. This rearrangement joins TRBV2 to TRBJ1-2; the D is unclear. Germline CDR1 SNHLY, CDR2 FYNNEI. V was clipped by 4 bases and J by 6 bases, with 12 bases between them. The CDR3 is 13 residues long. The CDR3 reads CASSGVAIDGYTF. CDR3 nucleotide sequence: TGTGCCAGCAGTGGGGTCGCAATCGATGGCTACACCTTC.

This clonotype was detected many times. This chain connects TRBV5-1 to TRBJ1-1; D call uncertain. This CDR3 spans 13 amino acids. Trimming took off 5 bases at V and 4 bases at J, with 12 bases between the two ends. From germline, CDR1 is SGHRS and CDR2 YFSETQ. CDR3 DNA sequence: TGCGCCAGCAGGGGGTCGGGGAGCACTGAAGCTTTCTTT. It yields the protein CASRGSGSTEAFF.

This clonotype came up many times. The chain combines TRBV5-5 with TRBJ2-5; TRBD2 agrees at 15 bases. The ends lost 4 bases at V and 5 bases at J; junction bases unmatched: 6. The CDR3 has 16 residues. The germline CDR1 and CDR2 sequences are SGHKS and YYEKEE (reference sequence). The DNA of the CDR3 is TGTGCCAGCAGCCCCGGACTAGCGGGGGGGCAGGAGACCCAGTACTTC. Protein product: CASSPGLAGGQETQYF.